This TCR beta chain stems from a study of blood T cell repertoires in COVID-19. Method: immunoSEQ multiplex PCR; TCRdb's copy keeps in-frame clones and lacks some. The sample carries a few hundred thousand clones, just under 90% recorded once. Individuals drawn from 24 US areas were about 18 to 100 years old. Germline CDR1 reads SGHRS; CDR2 reads YFSETQ. The CDR3 consists of 15 residues. V was pared by 3 bases and J by 4 bases, with 15 bases between. Source material: PBMCs or T cells enriched from blood (not recorded which). The V and J genes are TRBV5-1 and TRBJ2-3, with D possibly TRBD2 on 7 matching bases. This TCR was sampled from an older woman who had recovered from COVID-19. CDR3 loop: CASSSGGVGADTQYF. CDR3 nucleotides: TGCGCCAGCAGCTCGGGGGGCGTCGGGGCAGATACGCAGTATTTT.